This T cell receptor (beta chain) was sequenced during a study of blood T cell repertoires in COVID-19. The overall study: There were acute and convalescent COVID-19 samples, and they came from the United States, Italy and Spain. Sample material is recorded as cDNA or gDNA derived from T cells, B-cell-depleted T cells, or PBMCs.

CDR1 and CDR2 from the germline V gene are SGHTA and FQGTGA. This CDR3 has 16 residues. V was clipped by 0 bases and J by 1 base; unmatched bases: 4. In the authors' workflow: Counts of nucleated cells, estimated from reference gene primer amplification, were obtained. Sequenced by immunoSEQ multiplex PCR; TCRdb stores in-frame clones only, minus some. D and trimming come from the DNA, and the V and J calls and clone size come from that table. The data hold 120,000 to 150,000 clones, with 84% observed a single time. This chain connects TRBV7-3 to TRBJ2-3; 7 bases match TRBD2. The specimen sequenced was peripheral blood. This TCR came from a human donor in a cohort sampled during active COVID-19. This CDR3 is CASSLTGGRGTDTQYF. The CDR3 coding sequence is TGTGCCAGCAGCTTAACGGGAGGGAGGGGCACAGATACGCAGTATTTT. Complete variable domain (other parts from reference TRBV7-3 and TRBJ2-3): GAGVSQTPSNKVTEKGKYVELRCDPISGHTALYWYRQSLGQGPEFLIYFQGTGAADDSGLPNDRFFAVRPEGSVSTLKIQRTERGDSAVYLCASSLTGGRGTDTQYFGPGTRLTVL.